Listed here are 4 T cell receptor beta chains from one sample, sequenced in a study of identical twins. TCRdb re-called the 5' RACE reads through MiXCR, storing one row per CDR3 protein. The repertoire holds 450,000 to 650,000 distinct CDR3 sequences, with 9.6% as singletons. The data also belong to a second study, concerning yellow fever vaccine responses in identical twins.

The sequenced material came from PBMCs. The receptors were sampled from a young woman in good health.

In this sample, this clonotype turned up a few times. The rearrangement links TRBV29-1 to TRBJ2-5; possibly TRBD1 for D (6 bases). Trimming pared 5 bases from V and 3 bases from J, leaving 16 bases between. The CDR3 spans 14 residues. Germline values: CDR1 SQVTM, CDR2 ANQGSEA. The CDR3 DNA is TGCAGCGTTTACCCCGGGACATCAAAAGAGACCCAGTACTTC. This encodes CSVYPGTSKETQYF.

This sequence joins TRBV12-3 or TRBV12-4 and TRBJ2-3; D possibly corresponds to TRBD1 (6 bases). The CDR3 has 14 amino acids. V was trimmed by 7 bases and J by 2 bases, leaving 13 bases between them. The CDR3 spells CASIPGQPTDTQYF. In DNA, the CDR3 is TGTGCCAGCATTCCCGGACAGCCCACAGATACGCAGTATTTT.

Many counts were recorded for this clonotype. The V gene is TRBV20-1, the J gene TRBJ2-7; the D gene is possibly TRBD1 (6 bases). From germline, CDR1 is DFQATT and CDR2 SNEGSKA (reference sequence). V lost 6 bases and J lost 3, with 18 bases in between. The CDR3 totals 14 residues. The CDR3 DNA follows: TGCAGTGCCATGATCCCGGGACAACACTACGAGCAGTACTTC. The encoded protein is CSAMIPGQHYEQYF.

There are a few counts of this clonotype. The J gene is TRBJ2-7, the V gene TRBV2, with 11 positions matching TRBD1. CDR3 length: 14 amino acids. CDR1 and CDR2 from the germline V gene are SNHLY and FYNNEI. The V and J ends lost 7 bases and 7 bases, in that order; junction bases with no gene match: 9. CDR3 protein: CASNRDRGAFEQYF. CDR3 nucleotide sequence: TGTGCCAGCAATCGGGACAGGGGGGCGTTTGAGCAGTACTTC.